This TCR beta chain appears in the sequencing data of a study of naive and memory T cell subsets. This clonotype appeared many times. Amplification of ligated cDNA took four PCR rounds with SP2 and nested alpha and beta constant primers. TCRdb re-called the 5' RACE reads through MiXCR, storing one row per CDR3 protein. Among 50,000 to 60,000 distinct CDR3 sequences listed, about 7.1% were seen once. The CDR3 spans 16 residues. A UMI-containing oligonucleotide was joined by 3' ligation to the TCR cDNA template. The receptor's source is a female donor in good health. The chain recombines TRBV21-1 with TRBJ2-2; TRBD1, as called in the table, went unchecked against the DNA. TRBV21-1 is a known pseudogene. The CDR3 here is CASSKVRPGLGGELFF. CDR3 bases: TGTGCCAGCAGCAAAGTCCGACCCGGCTTAGGCGGGGAGCTGTTTTTT.